Detailed here is one T cell receptor beta chain. This specimen belongs to a study of shared clonotypes between healthy human individuals. Naive CD8 cells, CD45RO-negative and positively selected for CCR7, excluded terminally differentiated effector memory CD45RA+ cells. The data were produced by immunoSEQ multiplex PCR, yet TCRdb's version contains in-frame clones alone and is incomplete. Among around 550,000 clones listed, 90% to 95% were seen once. CDR3 length equals 13 residues. Trimming pared 1 base from V and 0 bases from J, leaving 6 bases between. Germline V gene lookup returns CDR1 SQVTM and CDR2 ANQGSEA.

V usage is TRBV29-1 and J usage is TRBJ1-1, with D unresolved. The origin of this receptor is a woman in her 30s in good health. Sequencing was carried out using naive CD8+ T cells sorted from blood. This CDR3 is CSVEGVLNTEAFF. In DNA form, the CDR3 reads TGCAGCGTTGAAGGAGTACTGAACACTGAAGCTTTCTTT.